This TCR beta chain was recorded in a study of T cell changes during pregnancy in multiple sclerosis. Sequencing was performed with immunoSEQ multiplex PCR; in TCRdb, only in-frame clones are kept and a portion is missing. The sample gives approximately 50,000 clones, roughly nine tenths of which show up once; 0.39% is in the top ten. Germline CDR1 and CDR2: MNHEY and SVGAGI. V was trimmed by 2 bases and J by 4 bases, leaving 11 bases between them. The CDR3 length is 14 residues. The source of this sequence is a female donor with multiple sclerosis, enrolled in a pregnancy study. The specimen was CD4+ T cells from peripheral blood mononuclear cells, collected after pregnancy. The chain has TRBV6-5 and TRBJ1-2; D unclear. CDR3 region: CASSYGPDIYGYTF. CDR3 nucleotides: TGTGCCAGCAGTTACGGCCCAGACATCTATGGCTACACCTTC.